The 31 T cell receptor beta chains listed next were all sequenced from one sample in a study of CXCR3-negative and CXCR3-positive naive CD8 T cells. Broader study findings: Researchers report that CXCR3-positive naive cells carry more hydrophobic TRB CDR3s than CXCR3-negative naive cells.

Which antigens these TCRs recognize remains unknown. UMI labels and 5' RACE were used to prepare the TRB cDNA libraries. TCRdb re-called the 5' RACE reads and shows each CDR3 protein once, DNA omitted. The repertoire table contains approximately 140,000 distinct CDR3 sequences. The sample consisted of naive CXCR3+ CD8+ T cells from blood. Noted subset: CD45RO-CCR7+CD27+CD95- naive CD8+ T cells expressing CXCR3 (TNR3+). The receptors here all came from a human donor in good health. Some clones in this sample may be carry-over from other donors' samples.

The chain uses TRBV7-9 and TRBJ2-5; with no DNA, the TCRdb D assignment of TRBD2 cannot be verified. The CDR3 runs 15 residues. The germline gives CDR1 SEHNR, CDR2 FQNEAQ (reference sequence). The CDR3 spells CASSFRLADQETQYF.

V and J are TRBV7-3 and TRBJ2-2. Germline V gives CDR1 SGHTA, CDR2 FQGTGA. CDR3 length equals 16 residues. The CDR3 here is CASSPLGGARTGELFF.

The chain combines TRBV7-3 with TRBJ1-5. This CDR3 contains 13 residues. Germline CDR1 is SGHTA and CDR2 is FQGTGA. The CDR3 loop reads CASSLGENQPQHF.

This chain uses TRBV21-1 with TRBJ2-7; TCRdb picks TRBD1, but there is no DNA to check that call. TRBV21-1 is a pseudogene segment. The CDR3 sequence is 15 residues long. CDR3 sequence: CASSEYPGESGEQYF.

The rearrangement links TRBV7-9 to TRBJ2-1. The CDR3 extends over 14 amino acids. In germline, CDR1 is SEHNR, CDR2 FQNEAQ (reference sequence). The CDR3 reads CASSIGGVVNEQFF.

The chain carries TRBV29-1 and TRBJ2-7; TCRdb proposes TRBD2, but this gene call is untestable without DNA. From germline, CDR1 is SQVTM and CDR2 ANQGSEA. The CDR3 contains 16 residues. CDR3 protein: CSVESGNRAHGDEQYF.

V usage is TRBV7-9 and J usage is TRBJ2-7; TCRdb returns TRBD2, unconfirmable since there is no DNA. Germline CDR1 is SEHNR and CDR2 is FQNEAQ (reference sequence). The CDR3 is made up of 14 amino acids. This chain's CDR3 is CASRTSGGTYEQYF.

The V call is TRBV7-8, the J call TRBJ2-1; TCRdb reports TRBD1, a call that lacks DNA to check it against. Germline V gives CDR1 SGHVS, CDR2 FQNEAQ. The CDR3 loop spans 17 amino acids. This chain's CDR3 is CASSPLWGGRSHNEQFF.

The chain is built from TRBV30 and TRBJ2-1; TCRdb selects TRBD1, and the lack of DNA leaves this call unchecked. The CDR3 has 17 amino acids. Germline V CDR1 and CDR2: GTSNPN, SVGIG (reference sequence). CDR3 sequence: CAWRVPQNRGRYNEQFF.

This chain connects TRBV19 to TRBJ2-7. Per the germline V gene, CDR1 is LNHDA and CDR2 is SQIVND (reference sequence). There are 13 residues in the CDR3. The CDR3 protein is CASSIAQTYEQYF.

The chain recombines TRBV6-6 with TRBJ2-3; the TCRdb call, TRBD1, lacks DNA for checking. CDR1 MNHNY and CDR2 SVGAGI come from the germline V gene (reference sequence). The CDR3 totals 16 residues. CDR3 protein: CASSYSIGTGTDTQYF.

This CDR3 reads CATSDVPYTEAFF. The rearrangement joins TRBV24-1 to TRBJ1-1; the D call of TRBD1 rests on TCRdb alone, since no DNA is present to check it. The CDR3 is 13 residues long. The V gene's germline CDR1 is KGHDR and CDR2 SFDVKD.

The CDR3 sequence: CASSPPWAGVAYEQYF. The genes are TRBV7-9 and TRBJ2-7; TCRdb gives TRBD1 as the D gene, but with no DNA this cannot be confirmed. The germline V gene encodes CDR1 SEHNR and CDR2 FQNEAQ (reference sequence). The CDR3 runs 16 residues.

The chain carries TRBV20-1 and TRBJ2-1; there is no DNA to check the TCRdb D call of TRBD2. CDR3 length: 13 residues. Germline V gene sequence: CDR1 DFQATT, CDR2 SNEGSKA (reference sequence). CDR3 protein: CSAIGLDYNEQFF.

The gene calls are TRBV7-9 and TRBJ2-7; with no DNA, the TCRdb D assignment of TRBD2 cannot be verified. CDR1 is SEHNR, CDR2 FQNEAQ, per germline (reference sequence). The CDR3 contains 14 residues. The CDR3 sequence is CASSPGGAPYEQYF.

This rearrangement joins TRBV7-9 to TRBJ2-7; TCRdb's D call of TRBD2 is untestable without DNA. This CDR3 spans 17 amino acids. Per germline, CDR1 SEHNR and CDR2 FQNEAQ (reference sequence). The CDR3 loop is CASSPIRAGLSSYEQYF. Full variable domain (rest looked up from reference TRBV7-9 and TRBJ2-7): DTGVSQNPRHKITKRGQNVTFRCDPISEHNRLYWYRQTLGQGPEFLTYFQNEAQLEKSRLLSDRFSAERPKGSFSTLEIQRTEQGDSAMYLCASSPIRAGLSSYEQYFGPGTRLTVT.

The chain uses TRBV5-1 and TRBJ2-7; the D call of TRBD2 rests on TCRdb alone, since no DNA is present to check it. Germline lookup yields CDR1 SGHRS and CDR2 YFSETQ. This CDR3 has 14 residues. The chain's CDR3 is CASSPWTSSYEQYF.

The chain uses TRBV30 and TRBJ1-1. CDR3 length equals 13 residues. Germline V gene data show CDR1 as GTSNPN and CDR2 as SVGIG (reference sequence). The CDR3 here is CAWKGLGNTEAFF. The variable domain in full, with the rest retrieved from reference TRBV30 and TRBJ1-1, is SQTIHQWPATLVQPVGSPLSLECTVEGTSNPNLYWYRQAAGRGLQLLFYSVGIGQISSEVPQNLSASRPQDRQFILSSKKLLLSDSGFYLCAWKGLGNTEAFFGQGTRLTVV.

The chain is built from TRBV28 and TRBJ2-2; TCRdb outputs TRBD2, but without DNA this stays unchecked. The CDR3 is made up of 15 amino acids. Germline CDR1 reads MDHEN; CDR2 reads SYDVKM. CDR3: CASRVAGADTGELFF.

V is TRBV12-3 or TRBV12-4 and J is TRBJ1-1; TCRdb's assignment of TRBD1 cannot be checked, as there is no DNA. This CDR3 has 16 residues. CDR3 loop: CASSAGTGGLNTEAFF.

The V gene is TRBV6-6, the J gene TRBJ2-3; TCRdb's D call, TRBD2, is unchecked because there is no DNA. In germline, CDR1 is MNHNY, CDR2 SVGAGI (reference sequence). The CDR3 loop spans 15 amino acids. CDR3 region: CASSYPARGTDTQYF.

J is TRBJ2-1 and V is TRBV7-2; TCRdb gives TRBD2 as the D gene, but with no DNA this cannot be confirmed. Germline CDR1 and CDR2: SGHTA and FQGNSA. The CDR3 is made up of 15 amino acids. CDR3 sequence reads: CASSPVEAYYNEQFF.

V usage is TRBV24-1 and J usage is TRBJ2-6. Germline CDR1 and CDR2: KGHDR and SFDVKD. There are 13 residues in the CDR3. The CDR3 is CATKSSGANVLTF.

This chain joins TRBV5-1 and TRBJ1-1; checking the TCRdb D call of TRBD1 is not possible without DNA. Germline-derived CDR1 and CDR2 are SGHRS and YFSETQ. This CDR3 comprises 16 residues. CDR3 protein: CASSLGQGIMNTEAFF.

The V call is TRBV5-1, the J call TRBJ2-1; checking the TCRdb D call of TRBD2 is not possible without DNA. Germline V gene data show CDR1 as SGHRS and CDR2 as YFSETQ. The length of the CDR3 is 18 residues. CDR3 residues: CASSLVPLAEGSYNEQFF.

CDR3 in amino acids: CASSLLGVVETQYF. The chain carries TRBV5-1 and TRBJ2-5. Germline V gene sequence: CDR1 SGHRS, CDR2 YFSETQ. This CDR3 contains 14 residues.

The CDR3 protein is CSVYREGTEAFF. This chain uses TRBV29-1 with TRBJ1-1. This CDR3 spans 12 amino acids. Germline loops: CDR1 SQVTM, CDR2 ANQGSEA.

CDR3 residues: CSVEITETYEQYF. This chain connects TRBV29-1 to TRBJ2-7. This CDR3 is built from 13 residues. Germline lookup yields CDR1 SQVTM and CDR2 ANQGSEA.

This CDR3 is CASSELERTYEQYF. The chain is built from TRBV2 and TRBJ2-7. This CDR3 contains 14 residues. The germline V gene has CDR1 SNHLY and CDR2 FYNNEI.

The chain recombines TRBV15 with TRBJ1-1; TCRdb's D call of TRBD1 is untestable without DNA. The CDR3 is 14 amino acids. CDR1 and CDR2 (germline): LNHNV, YYDKDF (reference sequence). CDR3: CATSRDYGGTEAFF.

V usage is TRBV7-9 and J usage is TRBJ2-1; there is no DNA to check the TCRdb D call of TRBD2. The germline CDR1 and CDR2 sequences are SEHNR and FQNEAQ (reference sequence). The length of the CDR3 is 15 residues. The CDR3 sequence: CASSLASAPYNEQFF.